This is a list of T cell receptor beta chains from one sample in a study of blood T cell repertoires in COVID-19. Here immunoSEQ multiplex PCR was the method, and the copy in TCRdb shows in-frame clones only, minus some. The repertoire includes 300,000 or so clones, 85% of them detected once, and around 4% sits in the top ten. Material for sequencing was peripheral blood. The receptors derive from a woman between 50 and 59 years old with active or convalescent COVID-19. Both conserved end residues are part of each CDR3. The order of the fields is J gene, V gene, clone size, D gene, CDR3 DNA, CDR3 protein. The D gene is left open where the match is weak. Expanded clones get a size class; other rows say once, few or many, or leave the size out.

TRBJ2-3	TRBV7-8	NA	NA	TGTGCCAGCAGCCCCTTCCGGACTCGCACAGATACGCAGTATTTT	CASSPFRTRTDTQYF
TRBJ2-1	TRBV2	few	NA	TGTGCCAGCAGACAAAGAGCGGTTTCAGCCTACAATGAGCAGTTCTTC	CASRQRAVSAYNEQFF
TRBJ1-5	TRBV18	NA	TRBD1	TGTGCCAGCTCACCACCCGGGACAGGGGGCAATCAGCCCCAGCATTTT	CASSPPGTGGNQPQHF
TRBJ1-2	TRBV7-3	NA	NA	TGTGCCAGCAGCCCTAAGGGGCGTATCTCTGATGGCTACACCTTC	CASSPKGRISDGYTF
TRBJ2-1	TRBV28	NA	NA	TGTGCCAGCAGTACTTCAGGGAACGAGCAGTTCTTC	CASSTSGNEQFF
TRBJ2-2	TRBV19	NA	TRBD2	TGTGCCAGTAGTATTGAACTAGCGGGCTTGACCGGGGAGCTGTTTTTT	CASSIELAGLTGELFF
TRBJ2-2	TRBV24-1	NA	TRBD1	TGTGCCACCAGTGATTTGAGGGACAGGGGGTTCGGCGGGGAGCTGTTTTTT	CATSDLRDRGFGGELFF
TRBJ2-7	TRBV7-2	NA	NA	TGTGCCAGCAGCCAAAAGACAGGACCCTACGAGCAGTACTTC	CASSQKTGPYEQYF
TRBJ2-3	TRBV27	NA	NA	TGTGCCAGCAGTTTAACGGGGGATACGCAGTATTTT	CASSLTGDTQYF
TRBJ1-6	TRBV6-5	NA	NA	TGTGCCAGCCGTTCCGGAGGAGATTCACCCCTCCACTTT	CASRSGGDSPLHF
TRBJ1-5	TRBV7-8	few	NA	TGTGCCAGCAGCCCAGTCAGGGGCTCCTTTAGCAATCAGCCCCAGCATTTT	CASSPVRGSFSNQPQHF
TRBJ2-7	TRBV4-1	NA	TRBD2	TGCGCCAGCAGCCAGAGTACTAGCGGGAGTGGCGAGCAGTACTTC	CASSQSTSGSGEQYF
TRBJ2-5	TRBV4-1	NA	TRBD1	TGCGCCAGCAGCCAAGGAGCAGGGGGCGGGGAGACCCAGTACTTC	CASSQGAGGGETQYF
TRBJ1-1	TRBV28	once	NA	TGTGCCAGCAGCCCCCCGACAGGCCTGGGGACTGAAGCTTTCTTT	CASSPPTGLGTEAFF
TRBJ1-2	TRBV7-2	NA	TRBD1	TGTGCCAGCAGCCCCCAGACAGGGTATGGCTACACCTTC	CASSPQTGYGYTF
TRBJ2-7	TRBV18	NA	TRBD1	TGTGCCAGCTCACCGGGACAGAGCTCCTACGAGCAGTACTTC	CASSPGQSSYEQYF
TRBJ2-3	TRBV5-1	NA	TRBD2	TGCGCCAGCAGCTTAGGGACTAGCGGGAGAAATGTGGATACGCAGTATTTT	CASSLGTSGRNVDTQYF
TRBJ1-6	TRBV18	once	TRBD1	TGTGCCAGCTCACCGATGGGACAGGGGGATTCACCCCTCCACTTT	CASSPMGQGDSPLHF
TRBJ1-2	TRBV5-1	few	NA	TGCGCCAGCAGCCCCCTTGTCAGGGGCCAGACCTCTCCCTATGGCTACACCTTC	CASSPLVRGQTSPYGYTF
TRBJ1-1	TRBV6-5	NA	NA	TGTGCCAGCGCAGGTCAGACTGAAGCTTTCTTT	CASAGQTEAFF
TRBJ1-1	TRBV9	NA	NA	TGTGCCAGCAGCGTAGAGTGGGCGGGGAACACTGAAGCTTTCTTT	CASSVEWAGNTEAFF
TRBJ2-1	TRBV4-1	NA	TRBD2	TGCGCCAGCAGAAGGACTAGCGGGGGCTACAATGAGCAGTTCTTC	CASRRTSGGYNEQFF
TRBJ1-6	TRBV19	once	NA	TGTGCCAGTAGTATAGATCGGGGTGATTCACCCCTCCACTTT	CASSIDRGDSPLHF
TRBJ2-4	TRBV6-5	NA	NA	TGTGCCACCGACACCGGCCCTGGGAACATTCAGTACTTC	CATDTGPGNIQYF
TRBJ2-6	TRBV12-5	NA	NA	TGTGCTAGTGGTCAAGGACAGGGGGCCAACGTCCTGACTTTC	CASGQGQGANVLTF
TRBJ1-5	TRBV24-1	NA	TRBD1	TGTGCCACCAGTGACAAAGACAGGGAGAGCAATCAGCCCCAGCATTTT	CATSDKDRESNQPQHF
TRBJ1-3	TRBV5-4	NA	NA	TGTGCCAGCAGCCGAATGGGAGGCCCCGTCTCTGGAAACACCATATATTTT	CASSRMGGPVSGNTIYF
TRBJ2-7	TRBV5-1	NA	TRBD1	TGCGCCAGCAGTTATGAATCCGGGACAGGTGGGCAGTACTTC	CASSYESGTGGQYF